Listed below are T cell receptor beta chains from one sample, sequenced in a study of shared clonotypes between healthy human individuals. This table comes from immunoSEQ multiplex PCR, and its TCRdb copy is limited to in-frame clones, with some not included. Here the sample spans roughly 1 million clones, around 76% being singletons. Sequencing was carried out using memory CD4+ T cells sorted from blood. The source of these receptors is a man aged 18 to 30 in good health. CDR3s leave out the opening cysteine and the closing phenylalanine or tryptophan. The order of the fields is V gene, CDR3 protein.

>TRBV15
ATSRASTGVGYGYT
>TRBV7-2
ASSLDQIHEQF
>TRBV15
ATSTSGYQETQY
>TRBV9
ASSVGGSYNSPLH
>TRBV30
AHRLAGNTGELF
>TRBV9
ASSVAGQNPPLH
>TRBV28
ASSGTWGGQNYGYT
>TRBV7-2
ASSFGGQGSYEQY
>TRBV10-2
ASSPGLDYNEQF
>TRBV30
AWSRIRTSGGPDTQY